The clone carrying this T cell receptor (beta chain) was counted only a few times. Original analysis: Amplifying reference gene primers gave estimates of nucleated cell counts. The repertoire was sequenced with immunoSEQ multiplex PCR; TCRdb's copy has only in-frame clones and lacks some. The D gene and trimming were derived from the DNA, and the V and J assignments and clone size from that table. This table holds more than 110,000 clones, roughly 80% found once. The data were obtained in a study of blood T cell repertoires in COVID-19. About the research overall: From the United States, Italy and Spain came samples of acute and convalescent COVID-19. Sources were T cells, B-cell-depleted T cells, or PBMCs; the material itself was cDNA or gDNA.

The source is a woman between 45 and 60 years old with active or convalescent COVID-19. Sequencing used peripheral blood.

The CDR3 loop reads CASSLAGGYSYEQYF. CDR3 DNA sequence: TGTGCCAGCAGTTTAGCCGGAGGATATTCCTACGAGCAGTACTTC. The V gene is TRBV6-1, the J gene TRBJ2-7; D is possibly TRBD2 (5 bases). Trimming stripped 5 bases from V and 1 base from J, with 15 bases between. CDR1 and CDR2 (germline): MNHNS, SASEGT. This CDR3 has 15 amino acids.